The source of this T cell receptor beta chain is a study of OX40 agonist ivuxolimab in advanced cancers. Across the whole study: Dosing consisted of intravenous ivuxolimab at 0.01 to 10 mg/kg every 2 weeks. Allowance was made for prior anti-PD-1, anti-PD-L1 or anti-CTLA-4 therapy, and roughly 40% had some. Study-level points and caveats: Dose levels from 0.1 to 3.0 mg/kg saw CD4+ and CD8+ blood T cells expand clonally by week 6.

Only in-frame clones appear in the TCRdb table, and some are missing; sequencing was by immunoSEQ multiplex PCR. Of some 11,000 clones in the sample, around 80% were seen once. As regards this clone: The target antigen is unknown.

Individuals having autoimmune disease history or systemic immunosuppression were not enrolled. The CDR3 totals 14 residues. V was clipped by 4 bases and J by 4 bases; unmatched bases: 1. Germline V gene data show CDR1 as MNHEY and CDR2 as SMNVEV (reference sequence). This TCR came from an adult with an advanced solid tumor such as melanoma, head and neck, liver or kidney cancer. Specimen: CD4+ or CD8+ T cells sorted from blood, collected in a trial of the OX40 agonist ivuxolimab. The chain employs TRBV27 and TRBJ2-3; 11 nucleotides align to TRBD2. CDR3 sequence reads: CASSSSGRPDTQYF. The CDR3, as DNA: TGTGCCAGCAGTTCTAGCGGGAGGCCAGATACGCAGTATTTT.